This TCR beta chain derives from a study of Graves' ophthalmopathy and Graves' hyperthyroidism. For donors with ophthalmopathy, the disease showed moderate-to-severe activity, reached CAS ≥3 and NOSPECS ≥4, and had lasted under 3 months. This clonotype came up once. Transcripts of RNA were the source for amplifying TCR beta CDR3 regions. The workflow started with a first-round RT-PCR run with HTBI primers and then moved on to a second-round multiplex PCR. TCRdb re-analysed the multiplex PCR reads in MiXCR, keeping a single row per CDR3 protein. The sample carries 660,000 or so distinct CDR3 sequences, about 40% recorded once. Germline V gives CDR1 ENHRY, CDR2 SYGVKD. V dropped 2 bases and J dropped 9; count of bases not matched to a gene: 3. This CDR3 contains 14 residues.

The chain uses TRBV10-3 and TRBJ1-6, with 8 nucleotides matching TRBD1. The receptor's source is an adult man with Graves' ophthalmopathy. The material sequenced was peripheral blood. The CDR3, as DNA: TGTGCCATCAGTGAGGACAGGGGACCTTCACCCCTCCACTTT. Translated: CAISEDRGPSPLHF.